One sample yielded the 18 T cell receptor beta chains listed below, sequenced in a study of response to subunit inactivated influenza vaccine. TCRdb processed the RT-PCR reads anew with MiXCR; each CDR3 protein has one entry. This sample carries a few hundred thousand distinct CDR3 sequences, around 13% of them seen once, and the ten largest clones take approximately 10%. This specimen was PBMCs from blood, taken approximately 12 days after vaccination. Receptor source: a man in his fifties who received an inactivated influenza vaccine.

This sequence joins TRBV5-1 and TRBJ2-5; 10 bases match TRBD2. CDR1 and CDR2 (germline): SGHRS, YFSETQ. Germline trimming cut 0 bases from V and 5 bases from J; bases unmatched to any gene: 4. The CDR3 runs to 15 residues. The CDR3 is CASSLVSSGGETQYF. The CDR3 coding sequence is TGCGCCAGCAGCTTGGTATCTAGCGGGGGTGAGACCCAGTACTTC.

The CDR3 bases are TGCAGTGCTAGTCTGGCAGGGGTAGACGATACGCAGTATTTT. The encoded protein is CSASLAGVDDTQYF. The chain employs TRBV20-1 and TRBJ2-3; D is possibly TRBD1 (6 bases). The CDR3 sequence is 14 residues long. The V end was cut by 3 bases, the J end by 6 bases, with 16 bases between. Germline values: CDR1 DFQATT, CDR2 SNEGSKA (reference sequence).

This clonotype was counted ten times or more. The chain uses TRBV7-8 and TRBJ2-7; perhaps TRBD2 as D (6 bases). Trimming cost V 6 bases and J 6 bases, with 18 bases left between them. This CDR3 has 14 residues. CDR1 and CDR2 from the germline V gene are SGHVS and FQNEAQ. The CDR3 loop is CASREGSLPLEQYF. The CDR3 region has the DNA TGTGCCAGCAGGGAGGGTTCCCTGCCGCTCGAGCAGTACTTC.

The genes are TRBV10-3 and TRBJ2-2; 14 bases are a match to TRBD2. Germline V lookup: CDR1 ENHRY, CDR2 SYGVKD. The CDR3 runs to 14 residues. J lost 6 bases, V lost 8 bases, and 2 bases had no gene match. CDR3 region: CAIGTSGSPGELFF. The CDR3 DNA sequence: TGTGCCATCGGGACTAGCGGGAGCCCCGGGGAGCTGTTTTTT.

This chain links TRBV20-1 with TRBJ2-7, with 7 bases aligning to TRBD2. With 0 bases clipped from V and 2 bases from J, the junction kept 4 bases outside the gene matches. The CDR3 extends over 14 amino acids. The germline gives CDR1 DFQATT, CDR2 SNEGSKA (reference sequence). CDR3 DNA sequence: TGCAGTGCTAGAGACTTAGCGGGTCCCTACGAGCAGTACTTC. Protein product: CSARDLAGPYEQYF.

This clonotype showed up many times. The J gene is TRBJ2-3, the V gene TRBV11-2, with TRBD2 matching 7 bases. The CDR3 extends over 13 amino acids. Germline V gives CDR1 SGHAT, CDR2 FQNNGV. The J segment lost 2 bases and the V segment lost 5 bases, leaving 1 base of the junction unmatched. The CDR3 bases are TGTGCCAGCAGCAAGCGGGACACAGATACGCAGTATTTT. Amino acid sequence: CASSKRDTDTQYF. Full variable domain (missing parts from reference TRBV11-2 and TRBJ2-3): EAGVAQSPRYKIIEKRQSVAFWCNPISGHATLYWYQQILGQGPKLLIQFQNNGVVDDSQLPKDRFSAERLKGVDSTLKIQPAKLEDSAVYLCASSKRDTDTQYFGPGTRLTVL.

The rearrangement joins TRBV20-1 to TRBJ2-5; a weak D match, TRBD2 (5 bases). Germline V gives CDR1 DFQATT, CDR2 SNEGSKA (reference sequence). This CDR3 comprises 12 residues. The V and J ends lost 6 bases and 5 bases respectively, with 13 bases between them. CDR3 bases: TGCAGTGCCCCAACTAGAAGTGAGACCCAGTACTTC. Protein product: CSAPTRSETQYF.

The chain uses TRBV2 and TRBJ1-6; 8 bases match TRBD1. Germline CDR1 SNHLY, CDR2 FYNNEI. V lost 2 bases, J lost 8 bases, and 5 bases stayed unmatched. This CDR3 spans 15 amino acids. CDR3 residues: CASSESTGVYSPLHF. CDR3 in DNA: TGTGCCAGCAGTGAATCGACAGGGGTTTATTCACCCCTCCACTTT.

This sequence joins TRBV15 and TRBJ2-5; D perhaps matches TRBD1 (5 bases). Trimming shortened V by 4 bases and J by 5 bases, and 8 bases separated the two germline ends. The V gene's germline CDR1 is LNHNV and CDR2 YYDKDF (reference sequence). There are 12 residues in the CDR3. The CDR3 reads CATSTGWETQYF. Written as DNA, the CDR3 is TGTGCCACCAGCACAGGGTGGGAGACCCAGTACTTC.

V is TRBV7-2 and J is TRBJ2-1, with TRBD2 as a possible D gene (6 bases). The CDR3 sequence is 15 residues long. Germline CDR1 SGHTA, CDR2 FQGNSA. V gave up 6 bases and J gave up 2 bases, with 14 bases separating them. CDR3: CASSPPSGAYNEQFF. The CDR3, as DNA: TGTGCCAGCAGTCCTCCTTCGGGGGCCTACAATGAGCAGTTCTTC.

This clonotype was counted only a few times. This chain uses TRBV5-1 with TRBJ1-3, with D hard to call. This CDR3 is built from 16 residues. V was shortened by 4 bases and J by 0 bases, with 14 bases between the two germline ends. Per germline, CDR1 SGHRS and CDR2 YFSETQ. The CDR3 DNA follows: TGCGCCAGCAGCCGACTAGGACGGAACTCTGGAAACACCATATATTTT. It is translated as CASSRLGRNSGNTIYF.

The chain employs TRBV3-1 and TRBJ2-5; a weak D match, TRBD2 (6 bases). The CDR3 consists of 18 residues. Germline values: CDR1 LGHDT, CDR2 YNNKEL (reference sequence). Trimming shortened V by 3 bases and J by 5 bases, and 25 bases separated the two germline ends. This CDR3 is CASSHGSAGSVPWETQYF. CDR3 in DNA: TGTGCCAGCAGCCACGGTTCCGCGGGATCTGTTCCTTGGGAGACCCAGTACTTC.

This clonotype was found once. The CDR3 protein is CASRNHGWLARQETQYF. The CDR3 DNA reads TGTGCCAGCCGTAATCATGGGTGGCTAGCGAGACAAGAGACCCAGTACTTC. The V call is TRBV27, the J call TRBJ2-5; possibly TRBD2 for D (6 bases). Germline V gene data show CDR1 as MNHEY and CDR2 as SMNVEV (reference sequence). V lost 8 bases to trimming and J lost 2 bases, with 24 bases between them. The CDR3 spans 17 residues.

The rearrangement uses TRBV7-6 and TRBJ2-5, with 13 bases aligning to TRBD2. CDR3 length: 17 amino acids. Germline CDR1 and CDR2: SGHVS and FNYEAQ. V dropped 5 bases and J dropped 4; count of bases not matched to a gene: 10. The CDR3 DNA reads TGTGCCAGCAGCGATCTACTAGCGGGAGGGCCAGGAGAGACCCAGTACTTC. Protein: CASSDLLAGGPGETQYF.

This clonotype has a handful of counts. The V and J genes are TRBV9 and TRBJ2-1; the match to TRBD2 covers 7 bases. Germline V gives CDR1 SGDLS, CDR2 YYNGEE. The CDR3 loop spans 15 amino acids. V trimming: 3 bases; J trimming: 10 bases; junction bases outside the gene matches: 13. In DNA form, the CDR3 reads TGTGCCAGCAGCGCTAAAAGCGGGATAAACCCGGAGCAGTTCTTC. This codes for CASSAKSGINPEQFF.

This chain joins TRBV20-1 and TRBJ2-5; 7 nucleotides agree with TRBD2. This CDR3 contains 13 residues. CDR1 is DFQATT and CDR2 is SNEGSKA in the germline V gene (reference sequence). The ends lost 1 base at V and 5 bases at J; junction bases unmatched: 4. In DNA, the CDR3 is TGCAGTGCTAGAGCAGCGGGATTTGAGACCCAGTACTTC. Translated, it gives CSARAAGFETQYF.

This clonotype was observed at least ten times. The DNA for the CDR3 is TGTGCCACCAGTGACCCTTGGAAGTCTGGCGGTAAATACAATGAGCAGTTCTTC. Translating it yields CATSDPWKSGGKYNEQFF. The chain uses TRBV24-1 and TRBJ2-1, with no clear D. The V and J ends lost 4 bases and 4 bases respectively, with 22 bases between them. From germline, CDR1 is KGHDR and CDR2 SFDVKD. The CDR3 consists of 18 residues.

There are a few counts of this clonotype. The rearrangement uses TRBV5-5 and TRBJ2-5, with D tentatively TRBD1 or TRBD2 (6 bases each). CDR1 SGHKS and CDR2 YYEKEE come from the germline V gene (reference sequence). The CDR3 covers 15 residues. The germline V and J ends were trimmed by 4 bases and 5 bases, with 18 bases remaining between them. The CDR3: CASSTPPGARETQYF. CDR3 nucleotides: TGTGCCAGCAGCACCCCGCCGGGGGCGCGGGAGACCCAGTACTTC.